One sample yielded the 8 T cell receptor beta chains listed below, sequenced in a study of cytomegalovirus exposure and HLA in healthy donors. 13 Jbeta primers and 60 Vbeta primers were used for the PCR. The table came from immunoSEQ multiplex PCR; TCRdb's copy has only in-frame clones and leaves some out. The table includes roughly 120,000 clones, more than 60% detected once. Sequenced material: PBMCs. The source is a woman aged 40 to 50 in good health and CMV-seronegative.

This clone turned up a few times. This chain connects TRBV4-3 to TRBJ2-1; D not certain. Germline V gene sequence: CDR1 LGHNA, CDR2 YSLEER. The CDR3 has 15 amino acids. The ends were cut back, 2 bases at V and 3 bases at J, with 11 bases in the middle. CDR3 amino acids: CASSQSYSLYNEQFF. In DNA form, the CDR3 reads TGCGCCAGCAGCCAATCCTATTCCCTCTACAATGAGCAGTTCTTC.

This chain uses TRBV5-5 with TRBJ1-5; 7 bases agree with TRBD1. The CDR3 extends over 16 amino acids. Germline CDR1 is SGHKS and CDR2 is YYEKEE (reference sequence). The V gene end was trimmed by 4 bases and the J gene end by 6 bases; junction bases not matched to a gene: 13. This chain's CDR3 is CASSTAPRGSSQPQHF. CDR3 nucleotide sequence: TGTGCCAGCAGCACGGCCCCCAGGGGGAGTAGTCAGCCCCAGCATTTT.

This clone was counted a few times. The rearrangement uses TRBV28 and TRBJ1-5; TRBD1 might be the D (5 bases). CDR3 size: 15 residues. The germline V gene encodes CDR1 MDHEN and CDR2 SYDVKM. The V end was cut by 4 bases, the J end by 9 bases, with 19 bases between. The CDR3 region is CASSSGVGDLGPQHF. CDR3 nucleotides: TGTGCCAGCAGTTCGGGTGTAGGGGACTTGGGGCCCCAGCATTTT.

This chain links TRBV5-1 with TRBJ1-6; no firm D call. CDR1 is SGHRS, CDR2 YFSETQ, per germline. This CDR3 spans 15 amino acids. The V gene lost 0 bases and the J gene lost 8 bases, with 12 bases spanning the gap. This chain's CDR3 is CASSLGQTLDSPLHF. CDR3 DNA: TGCGCCAGCAGCTTGGGGCAGACACTCGATTCACCCCTCCACTTT.

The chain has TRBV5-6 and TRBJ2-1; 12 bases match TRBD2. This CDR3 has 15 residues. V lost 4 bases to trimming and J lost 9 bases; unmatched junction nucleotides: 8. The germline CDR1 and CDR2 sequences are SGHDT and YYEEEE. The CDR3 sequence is CASSLRLAGASEQFF. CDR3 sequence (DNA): TGTGCCAGCAGCCTAAGACTAGCGGGAGCAAGTGAGCAGTTCTTC. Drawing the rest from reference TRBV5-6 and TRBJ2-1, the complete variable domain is DAGVTQSPTHLIKTRGQQVTLRCSPKSGHDTVSWYQQALGQGPQFIFQYYEEEERQRGNFPDRFSGHQFPNYSSELNVNALLLGDSALYLCASSLRLAGASEQFFGPGTRLTVL.

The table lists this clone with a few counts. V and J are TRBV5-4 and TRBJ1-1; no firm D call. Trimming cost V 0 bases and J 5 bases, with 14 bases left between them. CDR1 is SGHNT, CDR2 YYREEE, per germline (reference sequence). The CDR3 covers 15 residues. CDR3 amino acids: CASSLGGRGRTEAFF. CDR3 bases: TGTGCCAGCAGCTTGGGAGGGCGAGGTAGGACTGAAGCTTTCTTT.

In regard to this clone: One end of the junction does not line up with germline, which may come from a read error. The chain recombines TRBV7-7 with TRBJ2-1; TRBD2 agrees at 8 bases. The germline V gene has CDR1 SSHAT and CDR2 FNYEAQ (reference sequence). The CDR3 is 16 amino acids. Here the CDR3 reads CASSLGGAGVLGEQFF. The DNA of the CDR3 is TGTGCTAGCAGCTTAGGGGGAGCGGGAGTATTAGGTGAGCAGTTCTTC. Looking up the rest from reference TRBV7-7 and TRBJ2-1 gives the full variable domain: GAGVSQSPRYKVTKRGQDVTLRCDPISSHATLYWYQQALGQGPEFLTYFNYEAQPDKSGLPSDRFSAERPEGSISTLTIQRTEQRDSAMYRCASSLGGAGVLGEQFFGPGTRLTVL.

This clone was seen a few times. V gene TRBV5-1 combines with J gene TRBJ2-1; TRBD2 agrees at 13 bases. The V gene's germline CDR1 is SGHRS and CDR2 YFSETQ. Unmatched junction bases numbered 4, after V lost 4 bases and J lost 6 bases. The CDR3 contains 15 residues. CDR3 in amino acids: CASSATSGGGNEQFF. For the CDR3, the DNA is TGCGCCAGCAGCGCAACTAGCGGGGGGGGCAATGAGCAGTTCTTC.